This T cell receptor (beta chain) was identified in a study of cytomegalovirus exposure and HLA in healthy donors. Losses at the gene ends were 3 bases for V and 3 bases for J; bases not matched to a gene: 11. The germline V gene encodes CDR1 LNHDA and CDR2 SQIVND (reference sequence). The CDR3 is made up of 16 amino acids. PCR amplification relied on 60 Vbeta primers (plus 13 Jbeta primers). Only in-frame clones appear in the TCRdb table, and some are missing; sequencing was by immunoSEQ multiplex PCR. The sample shows approximately 160,000 clones, 68% of them seen only once. The chain couples TRBV19 to TRBJ2-7; 7 bases line up with TRBD1. Sequenced input: PBMCs. This sequence originates from a young woman in good health and CMV-seropositive. The CDR3 sequence: CASSIFFGRGSYEQYF. CDR3 coding DNA: TGTGCCAGTAGTATTTTTTTCGGCAGGGGGAGCTACGAGCAGTACTTC.